This is a list of T cell receptor beta chains from one sample in a study of siplizumab effects on memory and regulatory T cells. No antigen is known for these receptors. Profiling relied on immunoSEQ multiplex PCR, and the TCRdb table lists in-frame clones only, not all of them. The table lists almost 15,000 clones, approximately 45% of them singletons. The sequenced material came from CFSE-low (dividing) CD4+ T cells sorted from an allogeneic mixed lymphocyte reaction. These receptors originate from a human donor in good health; the cells came from an allogeneic mixed lymphocyte reaction. Some clones in this sample may be carry-over from other donors' samples. The CDR3 runs from the conserved cysteine through the conserved F or W. Fields, in order: V gene, CDR3 protein.

>TRBV9
CASSLGLAGYYEQYF
>TRBV6-5
CASRTASSTYEQYF
>TRBV6-1
CASSGGTETGELFF
>TRBV5-1
CASSVLTGGVGANVLTF
>TRBV11-3
CASSLSALRAETQYF
>TRBV4-2
CASSFLAGGGNEQFF
>TRBV7-9
CASSLRPGTGDYEQYF
>TRBV7-9
CASSSDKLVFQYF
>TRBV6-1
CASSERGHTF
>TRBV5-6
CASSAGTGVEQYF
>TRBV19
CASKPRGASDEQFF
>TRBV28
CASRPISGVVSYEQYF
>TRBV27
CASSGRGGFSQPQHF
>TRBV2
CASKGGASSYNEQFF
>TRBV29-1
CSVIPTSGTTDTQYF
>TRBV18
CASSISSPNTGELFF
>TRBV19
CASSPRRGLAEYTGELFF
>TRBV14
CASSREGVSGNTIYF
>TRBV28
CASLAHRGAKNIQYF
>TRBV7-9
CASSLTGTGGRMNTEAFF
>TRBV27
CASSLTWAGEAFF
>TRBV29-1
CSVAGTRVYLQYF
>TRBV6-5
CASSYLRPLLAHTQYF
>TRBV21-1
CASSKEGGPLKEQYF
>TRBV6-5
CASGDRAGQPQHF
>TRBV18
CASSQLQGSRSGNTIYF
>TRBV30
CAWTLAGGPDTQYF